Following are 13 T cell receptor beta chains from one sample sequenced in a study of OX40 agonist ivuxolimab in advanced cancers. Assay: immunoSEQ multiplex PCR; the TCRdb copy retains only in-frame clones and omits some. The sample shows about 84,000 clones, 94% of them seen only once. Sequences were derived from CD4+ or CD8+ T cells sorted from blood, sampled in a trial of the OX40 agonist ivuxolimab. These receptor sequences come from an adult with an advanced solid tumor such as melanoma, head and neck, liver or kidney cancer.

V is TRBV12-5 and J is TRBJ2-5, with D perhaps assigned TRBD1 or TRBD2 (5 bases each). The CDR3 contains 18 residues. The V gene's germline CDR1 is LGHNT and CDR2 FRNRAP. The germline V and J ends were trimmed by 1 base and 0 bases, with 18 bases remaining between them. CDR3 in amino acids: CASGLAPSGAEYQETQYF. CDR3 in DNA: TGTGCTAGTGGTTTGGCCCCGTCCGGGGCCGAGTACCAAGAGACCCAGTACTTC.

This rearrangement joins TRBV5-6 to TRBJ1-5; D possibly corresponds to TRBD1 (6 bases). Germline lookup yields CDR1 SGHDT and CDR2 YYEEEE. This CDR3 is 14 amino acids long. Trimming pared 2 bases from V and 1 base from J, leaving 7 bases between. As DNA, the CDR3 is TGTGCCAGCAGCTTAGGGGGAAGCAATCAGCCCCAGCATTTT. Protein product: CASSLGGSNQPQHF.

This clone was detected once. The rearrangement joins TRBV28 to TRBJ1-2; no firm D call. V was shortened by 7 bases and J by 3 bases, with 15 bases between the two germline ends. Per the germline V gene, CDR1 is MDHEN and CDR2 is SYDVKM. This CDR3 is 14 amino acids long. This CDR3 reads CASTPLGGDYGYTF. The CDR3 nucleotides read TGTGCCAGCACCCCCCTGGGTGGAGACTATGGCTACACCTTC.

The CDR3 region is CASSSSSGSGANVLTF. The CDR3 DNA reads as TGTGCCAGCAGCTCTAGCTCGGGGTCTGGGGCCAACGTCCTGACTTTC. The chain carries TRBV11-2 and TRBJ2-6, with D perhaps matching TRBD2 (5 bases). Trimming shortened V by 4 bases and J by 1 base, and 11 bases separated the two germline ends. Germline V gene data show CDR1 as SGHAT and CDR2 as FQNNGV. This CDR3 region has 16 residues.

This chain's CDR3 is CATSTGRGTDTQYF. The CDR3 DNA is TGTGCCACCAGCACCGGAAGGGGAACAGATACGCAGTATTTT. V and J are TRBV15 and TRBJ2-3; tentatively, D is TRBD1 (5 bases). The CDR3 sequence is 14 residues long. The V gene's germline CDR1 is LNHNV and CDR2 YYDKDF (reference sequence). Trimming removed 4 bases at V and 3 bases at J, with 11 bases between.

The rearrangement links TRBV19 to TRBJ1-2; D remains unclear. Germline loops: CDR1 LNHDA, CDR2 SQIVND (reference sequence). The CDR3 is 10 amino acids. V was shortened by 10 bases and J by 3 bases, with 6 bases between the two germline ends. The CDR3 nucleotides are TGTGCCACCTCGCACTATGGCTACACCTTC. Translation gives CATSHYGYTF.

The chain is built from TRBV6-6 and TRBJ2-5, with 7 bases that match TRBD1. The germline V gene has CDR1 MNHNY and CDR2 SVGAGI (reference sequence). The CDR3 is 14 residues long. The V and J ends lost 1 base and 2 bases, in that order; junction bases with no gene match: 1. This CDR3 reads CASSYWTGQETQYF. The CDR3, as DNA: TGTGCCAGCAGTTACTGGACAGGTCAAGAGACCCAGTACTTC.

The chain uses TRBV27 and TRBJ2-1; D tentatively reads TRBD1 or TRBD2 (5 bases each). The V end was cut by 0 bases, the J end by 1 base, with 10 bases between. CDR3 length equals 16 residues. Germline CDR1 and CDR2: MNHEY and SMNVEV (reference sequence). The CDR3 region has the DNA TGTGCCAGCAGTTTATCGATCGAGGGGTCCTACAATGAGCAGTTCTTC. Encoded protein: CASSLSIEGSYNEQFF.

The V call is TRBV9, the J call TRBJ2-7, with 9 bases aligning to TRBD2. Trimming took 4 bases from V and 6 from J; bases not matched to a gene: 11. CDR1 is SGDLS, CDR2 YYNGEE, per germline. The CDR3 sequence is 15 residues long. The chain's CDR3 is CASSPTGLASIEQYF. CDR3 bases: TGTGCCAGCAGCCCGACTGGACTAGCGAGCATCGAGCAGTACTTC. Supplemented by reference TRBV9 and TRBJ2-7, the full variable domain reads DSGVTQTPKHLITATGQRVTLRCSPRSGDLSVYWYQQSLDQGLQFLIQYYNGEERAKGNILERFSAQQFPDLHSELNLSSLELGDSALYFCASSPTGLASIEQYFGPGTRLTVT.

The chain joins TRBV27 to TRBJ1-2; maybe TRBD1 (5 bases). The germline V and J ends were trimmed by 1 base and 7 bases, with 13 bases remaining between them. Germline V CDR1 and CDR2: MNHEY, SMNVEV (reference sequence). The CDR3 runs to 14 residues. The CDR3 spells CASSLLAGTGGYTF. Written as DNA, the CDR3 is TGTGCCAGCAGTTTATTGGCGGGGACGGGTGGCTACACCTTC.

CDR3 in amino acids: CASSHSLANYGYTF. CDR3 sequence (DNA): TGCGCCAGCAGCCATTCGTTAGCTAACTATGGCTACACCTTC. The J gene is TRBJ1-2, the V gene TRBV4-1, with D hard to call. V dropped 3 bases and J dropped 0 bases, with 8 bases sitting between them. Germline V lookup: CDR1 MGHRA, CDR2 YSYEKL. This CDR3 has 14 residues.

Concerning this clone: The CDR3 carries no conserved terminal phenylalanine or tryptophan, so it likely arises from a read error. It is unclear where the CDR3 begins or ends on the DNA, so no DNA is shown, and the CDR3 is as TCRdb lists it. J is TRBJ1-2 and V is TRBV30; the table's D gene call, TRBD1, was not cross checked with the DNA. The CDR3 totals 13 residues, both ends included. The germline CDR1 and CDR2 sequences are GTSNPN and SVGIG (reference sequence). The CDR3 protein is CAWSVGDRGWLHL.

As DNA, the CDR3 is TGCGCCAGCAGTCCTTCGGACAGGGGGGACTATGGCTACACCTTC. Amino acids: CASSPSDRGDYGYTF. This chain links TRBV4-3 with TRBJ1-2, with 10 bases fitting TRBD1. CDR3 size: 15 residues. V dropped 6 bases and J dropped 3; count of bases not matched to a gene: 7. Germline CDR1 is LGHNA and CDR2 is YSLEER.